This T cell receptor (beta chain) was captured by sequencing in a study of T cell responses to AZD1222 COVID-19 vaccine. General study points: The donors showed a predominance of white British ancestry and of females, with possible underestimation of clonal diversity. Every sample of the repertoires postdated the peak T cell response.

CDR1 and CDR2 (germline): LGHDT, YNNKEL (reference sequence). CDR3 length: 15 residues. Trimming took 0 bases from V and 2 from J, leaving 9 bases between them. This clone appeared once. Antigen unknown. The repertoire was sequenced with immunoSEQ multiplex PCR; TCRdb's copy has only in-frame clones and lacks some. This repertoire shows about 180,000 clones, around nine tenths found once; its top ten account for 26%. Second-dose intervals of approximately 4 or approximately 12 weeks were pooled. The sample was peripheral blood, taken 28 days after the second AZD1222 dose. The receptor was isolated from an adult who received the AZD1222 COVID-19 vaccine. The chain joins TRBV3-1 (or the pseudogene TRBV3-2) to TRBJ2-3, with D uncertain. The CDR3: CASSQERLNTDTQYF. The CDR3 nucleotides are TGTGCCAGCAGCCAAGAGAGGTTAAACACAGATACGCAGTATTTT.